What follows are 8 T cell receptor beta chains derived from one specimen sequenced in a study of identical twins. A single record per CDR3 protein comes from TCRdb applying MiXCR to the 5' RACE reads. The table includes 600,000 to 800,000 distinct CDR3 sequences, 21% detected once. This sample also appeared in a second study, on T cells expressing NK-cell markers.

The sequencing sample was made of PBMCs. All receptors derive from a woman aged 18-35 years in good health.

The rearrangement uses TRBV3-1 and TRBJ2-1, with no clear D. The length of the CDR3 is 14 residues. The germline V and J ends were trimmed by 1 base and 15 bases, with 19 bases remaining between them. From germline, CDR1 is LGHDT and CDR2 YNNKEL (reference sequence). In DNA, the CDR3 is TGTGCCAGCAGCCAAGCGGTCCAGGCCGGAACCCTGTTCTTC. Its translation is CASSQAVQAGTLFF.

The rearrangement uses TRBV15 and TRBJ2-2; D uncertain. The CDR3 has 14 amino acids. CDR1 and CDR2 from the germline V gene are LNHNV and YYDKDF (reference sequence). V lost 3 bases and J 0 bases, leaving 5 bases between the germline ends. The CDR3 protein is CATSSDANTGELFF. CDR3 DNA: TGTGCCACCAGCAGTGACGCGAACACCGGGGAGCTGTTTTTT.

V gene TRBV10-2 combines with J gene TRBJ2-1, with TRBD2 matching over 9 bases. Germline CDR1 is WSHSY and CDR2 is SAAADI. CDR3 length equals 16 residues. The ends lost 6 bases at V and 0 bases at J; junction bases unmatched: 6. DNA of the CDR3: TGCGCCAGCAGGGCCCTTAGCGGGAGCTCCTACAATGAGCAGTTCTTC. Its protein is CASRALSGSSYNEQFF.

The chain links TRBV10-3 to TRBJ1-2; perhaps TRBD1 as D (5 bases). V was trimmed by 11 bases and J by 0 bases, leaving 16 bases between them. In germline, CDR1 is ENHRY, CDR2 SYGVKD. The CDR3 is 14 residues long. The CDR3, as DNA: TGTGCCGTCTCTCGGGGCGGAGCTAACTATGGCTACACCTTC. Its translation is CAVSRGGANYGYTF.

The sample holds a few counts of this clonotype. The genes are TRBV20-1 and TRBJ2-3; TRBD2 matches at 10 bases. Per the germline V gene, CDR1 is DFQATT and CDR2 is SNEGSKA (reference sequence). V shed 2 bases, J shed 1 base, and the junction held 6 bases outside the gene matches. The CDR3 loop spans 16 amino acids. DNA of the CDR3: TGCAGTGCTAGATCAAGGACTAGCGGCCGCACAGATACGCAGTATTTT. This translates into CSARSRTSGRTDTQYF.

This clonotype was observed at least ten times. The rearrangement links TRBV12-3 or TRBV12-4 to TRBJ2-1; D is undetermined. The CDR3 sequence is 15 residues long. Trimming removed 1 base from V and 0 bases from J, with 7 bases in between. The CDR3 loop reads CASSLGRSSYNEQFF. CDR3 nucleotide sequence: TGTGCCAGCAGTTTAGGCCGGAGCTCCTACAATGAGCAGTTCTTC.

The V and J genes are TRBV6-7 and TRBJ2-3; maybe TRBD1 (5 bases). TRBV6-7 is sorted into the ORF group, with uncertain function. The V end was cut by 2 bases, the J end by 2 bases, with 20 bases between. The CDR3 consists of 18 residues. Here the CDR3 reads CASSYQGNEQKLTDTQYF. The CDR3 DNA is TGTGCCAGCAGTTACCAGGGAAACGAACAAAAACTCACAGATACGCAGTATTTT.

This clonotype came up a few times. The J gene is TRBJ2-7, the V gene TRBV13; tentatively, D is TRBD1 or TRBD2 (6 bases each). Germline V CDR1 and CDR2: PRHDT, FYEKMQ (reference sequence). CDR3 length: 15 residues. The V end lost 4 bases, the J end lost 4 bases, and 17 bases lay between the germline ends. The CDR3 loop is CASSYGRGLGYEQYF. The CDR3 DNA is TGTGCCAGCAGCTATGGCAGGGGACTTGGTTACGAGCAGTACTTC.